Below, 27 T cell receptor beta chains from the same sample are listed, as sequenced in a study of CXCR3-negative and CXCR3-positive naive CD8 T cells. Study-wide results and caveats: Naive cells with CXCR3 showed TRB CDR3s that were more hydrophobic than those in CXCR3-negative naive cells.

These TCRs are of unknown antigen specificity. The TRB libraries of cDNA were built by UMI-labeled 5' RACE. Reanalyzing the 5' RACE reads, TCRdb keeps one entry per CDR3 protein, without DNA. The table counts 130,000 to 150,000 distinct CDR3 sequences; 0.25% to 0.35% lies in the top ten. Sequencing used naive CXCR3+ CD8+ T cells from blood. Stated subset: CD45RO-CCR7+CD27+CD95- naive CD8+ T cells expressing CXCR3 (TNR3+). These receptors all come from a human donor in good health. Some clones in this sample may be carry-over from other donors' samples.

The CDR3 reads CASSPSTVRVGNTIYF. The chain is built from TRBV7-6 and TRBJ1-3; absent DNA, TCRdb's TRBD1 call cannot be checked. Germline V gene data show CDR1 as SGHVS and CDR2 as FNYEAQ. The CDR3 is made up of 16 amino acids.

The chain uses TRBV10-1 and TRBJ1-1. The CDR3 has 13 residues. Germline-derived CDR1 and CDR2 are WNHNN and SYGVQD (reference sequence). The CDR3 spells CASSESISTEAFF.

The rearrangement joins TRBV2 to TRBJ2-3; the TRBD1 assignment by TCRdb is unverifiable without DNA. Germline assignment: CDR1 SNHLY and CDR2 FYNNEI. The CDR3 runs 13 residues. The CDR3: CASSGGGTDTQYF.

The gene calls are TRBV29-1 and TRBJ1-2; TCRdb designates TRBD1, a call that cannot be tested without DNA. The CDR3 has 15 residues. Germline V gene data show CDR1 as SQVTM and CDR2 as ANQGSEA. This CDR3 is CSVEAFGEGYYGYTF.

The CDR3 loop reads CASNAGSSYNEQFF. The chain carries TRBV5-1 and TRBJ2-1. The CDR3 loop spans 14 amino acids. Germline V gene sequence: CDR1 SGHRS, CDR2 YFSETQ.

V usage is TRBV4-1 and J usage is TRBJ1-2; the D gene TCRdb calls, TRBD1, cannot be checked with no DNA. The CDR3 is 14 amino acids. Germline CDR1 reads MGHRA; CDR2 reads YSYEKL. The CDR3 is CASSQGTGSRDYTF.

The V and J genes are TRBV29-1 and TRBJ1-2. The CDR3 extends over 11 amino acids. Germline CDR1 is SQVTM and CDR2 is ANQGSEA. The CDR3 reads CSVSNDYGYTF.

The chain recombines TRBV7-2 with TRBJ2-1; the TCRdb D gene call, TRBD1, has no DNA to confirm it. The CDR3 totals 16 residues. CDR1 and CDR2 (germline): SGHTA, FQGNSA. The CDR3 sequence: CASSLDGGPANNEQFF.

The rearrangement uses TRBV12-3 or TRBV12-4 and TRBJ1-1; the D call of TRBD1 rests on TCRdb alone, since no DNA is present to check it. The CDR3 is made up of 15 amino acids. CDR3 region: CASSDPRSRGAEAFF.

This chain joins TRBV7-8 and TRBJ2-1; TCRdb's assignment of TRBD1 cannot be checked, as there is no DNA. The CDR3 totals 16 residues. The germline V gene encodes CDR1 SGHVS and CDR2 FQNEAQ. CDR3 residues: CASSPYVPGGVSEQFF.

The V call is TRBV27, the J call TRBJ2-1; TCRdb gives TRBD2 as the D gene, but with no DNA this cannot be confirmed. Germline assignment: CDR1 MNHEY and CDR2 SMNVEV (reference sequence). The CDR3 has 14 residues. CDR3 protein: CASTPSGGPNEQFF.

The chain employs TRBV13 and TRBJ1-3; there is no DNA to check the TCRdb D call of TRBD1. CDR1 and CDR2 from the germline V gene are PRHDT and FYEKMQ (reference sequence). This CDR3 is 15 amino acids long. CDR3 amino acids: CASSFGQDSGNTIYF.

CDR3 protein: CASSLPPSGFYEQYF. This chain links TRBV5-1 with TRBJ2-7; as DNA is missing, the TRBD2 call by TCRdb cannot be tested. CDR1 SGHRS and CDR2 YFSETQ come from the germline V gene. The CDR3 contains 15 residues.

The V gene is TRBV7-3, the J gene TRBJ2-1; the D call from TCRdb, TRBD1, cannot be confirmed without DNA. This CDR3 is built from 13 residues. Germline values: CDR1 SGHTA, CDR2 FQGTGA. The CDR3 is CASSPEGWNEQFF.

The chain is built from TRBV6-5 and TRBJ2-5; lacking DNA, the TRBD1 call made by TCRdb goes unchecked. The CDR3 contains 15 residues. Germline-derived CDR1 and CDR2 are MNHEY and SVGAGI. The CDR3 protein is CASSRWTESQETQYF.

The chain's CDR3 is CSVGQGWEQYF. The chain combines TRBV29-1 with TRBJ2-7; the TCRdb D gene call, TRBD1, has no DNA to confirm it. Germline loops: CDR1 SQVTM, CDR2 ANQGSEA. This CDR3 comprises 11 residues.

The V and J genes are TRBV20-1 and TRBJ2-7; the TCRdb D gene call, TRBD2, has no DNA to confirm it. The germline gives CDR1 DFQATT, CDR2 SNEGSKA (reference sequence). This CDR3 is 16 amino acids long. CDR3 protein: CSARDPAGGDSYEQYF.

The chain joins TRBV6-6 to TRBJ2-3. The CDR3 consists of 15 residues. Germline-derived CDR1 and CDR2 are MNHNY and SVGAGI (reference sequence). CDR3 sequence: CASSYGHSSTDTQYF.

V gene TRBV7-9 combines with J gene TRBJ1-1. The germline V gene encodes CDR1 SEHNR and CDR2 FQNEAQ (reference sequence). This CDR3 contains 11 residues. The CDR3: CASSPELPAFF.

The chain joins TRBV29-1 to TRBJ1-1. This CDR3 comprises 14 residues. The germline V gene has CDR1 SQVTM and CDR2 ANQGSEA. The CDR3 spells CSVEDPQDVGEAFF.

The chain combines TRBV7-2 with TRBJ2-7. Germline lookup yields CDR1 SGHTA and CDR2 FQGNSA. There are 14 residues in the CDR3. This chain's CDR3 is CASSFHGESYEQYF.

The chain couples TRBV29-1 to TRBJ2-7; TCRdb selects TRBD1, and the lack of DNA leaves this call unchecked. Germline values: CDR1 SQVTM, CDR2 ANQGSEA. This CDR3 comprises 13 residues. The CDR3 spells CSVAGDRGYEQYF.

The chain combines TRBV3-1 with TRBJ1-1. Per germline, CDR1 LGHDT and CDR2 YNNKEL (reference sequence). The CDR3 has 13 residues. CDR3: CASSQDGDTEAFF.

The V and J genes are TRBV28 and TRBJ2-5; lacking DNA, the TRBD2 call made by TCRdb goes unchecked. The CDR3 length is 17 residues. Germline CDR1 is MDHEN and CDR2 is SYDVKM. This CDR3 is CASSSLIIASNQETQYF.

V and J are TRBV28 and TRBJ2-3; TCRdb lists TRBD1, though no DNA is available to test this call. The CDR3 covers 15 residues. Germline V gives CDR1 MDHEN, CDR2 SYDVKM. CDR3: CASSFQGDFTDTQYF.

The chain uses TRBV23-1 and TRBJ2-7. TRBV23-1 falls under the ORF class, with uncertain function. The CDR3 consists of 13 residues. The CDR3 reads CAPHRQRSYEQYF.

The CDR3: CSVEERGGETQYF. The genes are TRBV29-1 and TRBJ2-5; the D call from TCRdb, TRBD2, cannot be confirmed without DNA. The germline V gene encodes CDR1 SQVTM and CDR2 ANQGSEA. This CDR3 comprises 13 residues.